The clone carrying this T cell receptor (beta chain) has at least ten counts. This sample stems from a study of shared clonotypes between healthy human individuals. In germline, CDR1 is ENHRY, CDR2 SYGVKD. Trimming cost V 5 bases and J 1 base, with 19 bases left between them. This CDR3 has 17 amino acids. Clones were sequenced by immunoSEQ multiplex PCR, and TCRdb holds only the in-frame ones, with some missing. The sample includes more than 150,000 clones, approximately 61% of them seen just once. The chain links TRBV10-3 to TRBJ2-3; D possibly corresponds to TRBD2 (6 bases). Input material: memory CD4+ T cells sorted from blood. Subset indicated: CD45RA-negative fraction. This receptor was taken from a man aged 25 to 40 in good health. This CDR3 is CAISPDSPGDGTDTQYF. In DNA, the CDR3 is TGTGCCATCAGTCCGGACTCCCCGGGAGATGGCACAGATACGCAGTATTTT.